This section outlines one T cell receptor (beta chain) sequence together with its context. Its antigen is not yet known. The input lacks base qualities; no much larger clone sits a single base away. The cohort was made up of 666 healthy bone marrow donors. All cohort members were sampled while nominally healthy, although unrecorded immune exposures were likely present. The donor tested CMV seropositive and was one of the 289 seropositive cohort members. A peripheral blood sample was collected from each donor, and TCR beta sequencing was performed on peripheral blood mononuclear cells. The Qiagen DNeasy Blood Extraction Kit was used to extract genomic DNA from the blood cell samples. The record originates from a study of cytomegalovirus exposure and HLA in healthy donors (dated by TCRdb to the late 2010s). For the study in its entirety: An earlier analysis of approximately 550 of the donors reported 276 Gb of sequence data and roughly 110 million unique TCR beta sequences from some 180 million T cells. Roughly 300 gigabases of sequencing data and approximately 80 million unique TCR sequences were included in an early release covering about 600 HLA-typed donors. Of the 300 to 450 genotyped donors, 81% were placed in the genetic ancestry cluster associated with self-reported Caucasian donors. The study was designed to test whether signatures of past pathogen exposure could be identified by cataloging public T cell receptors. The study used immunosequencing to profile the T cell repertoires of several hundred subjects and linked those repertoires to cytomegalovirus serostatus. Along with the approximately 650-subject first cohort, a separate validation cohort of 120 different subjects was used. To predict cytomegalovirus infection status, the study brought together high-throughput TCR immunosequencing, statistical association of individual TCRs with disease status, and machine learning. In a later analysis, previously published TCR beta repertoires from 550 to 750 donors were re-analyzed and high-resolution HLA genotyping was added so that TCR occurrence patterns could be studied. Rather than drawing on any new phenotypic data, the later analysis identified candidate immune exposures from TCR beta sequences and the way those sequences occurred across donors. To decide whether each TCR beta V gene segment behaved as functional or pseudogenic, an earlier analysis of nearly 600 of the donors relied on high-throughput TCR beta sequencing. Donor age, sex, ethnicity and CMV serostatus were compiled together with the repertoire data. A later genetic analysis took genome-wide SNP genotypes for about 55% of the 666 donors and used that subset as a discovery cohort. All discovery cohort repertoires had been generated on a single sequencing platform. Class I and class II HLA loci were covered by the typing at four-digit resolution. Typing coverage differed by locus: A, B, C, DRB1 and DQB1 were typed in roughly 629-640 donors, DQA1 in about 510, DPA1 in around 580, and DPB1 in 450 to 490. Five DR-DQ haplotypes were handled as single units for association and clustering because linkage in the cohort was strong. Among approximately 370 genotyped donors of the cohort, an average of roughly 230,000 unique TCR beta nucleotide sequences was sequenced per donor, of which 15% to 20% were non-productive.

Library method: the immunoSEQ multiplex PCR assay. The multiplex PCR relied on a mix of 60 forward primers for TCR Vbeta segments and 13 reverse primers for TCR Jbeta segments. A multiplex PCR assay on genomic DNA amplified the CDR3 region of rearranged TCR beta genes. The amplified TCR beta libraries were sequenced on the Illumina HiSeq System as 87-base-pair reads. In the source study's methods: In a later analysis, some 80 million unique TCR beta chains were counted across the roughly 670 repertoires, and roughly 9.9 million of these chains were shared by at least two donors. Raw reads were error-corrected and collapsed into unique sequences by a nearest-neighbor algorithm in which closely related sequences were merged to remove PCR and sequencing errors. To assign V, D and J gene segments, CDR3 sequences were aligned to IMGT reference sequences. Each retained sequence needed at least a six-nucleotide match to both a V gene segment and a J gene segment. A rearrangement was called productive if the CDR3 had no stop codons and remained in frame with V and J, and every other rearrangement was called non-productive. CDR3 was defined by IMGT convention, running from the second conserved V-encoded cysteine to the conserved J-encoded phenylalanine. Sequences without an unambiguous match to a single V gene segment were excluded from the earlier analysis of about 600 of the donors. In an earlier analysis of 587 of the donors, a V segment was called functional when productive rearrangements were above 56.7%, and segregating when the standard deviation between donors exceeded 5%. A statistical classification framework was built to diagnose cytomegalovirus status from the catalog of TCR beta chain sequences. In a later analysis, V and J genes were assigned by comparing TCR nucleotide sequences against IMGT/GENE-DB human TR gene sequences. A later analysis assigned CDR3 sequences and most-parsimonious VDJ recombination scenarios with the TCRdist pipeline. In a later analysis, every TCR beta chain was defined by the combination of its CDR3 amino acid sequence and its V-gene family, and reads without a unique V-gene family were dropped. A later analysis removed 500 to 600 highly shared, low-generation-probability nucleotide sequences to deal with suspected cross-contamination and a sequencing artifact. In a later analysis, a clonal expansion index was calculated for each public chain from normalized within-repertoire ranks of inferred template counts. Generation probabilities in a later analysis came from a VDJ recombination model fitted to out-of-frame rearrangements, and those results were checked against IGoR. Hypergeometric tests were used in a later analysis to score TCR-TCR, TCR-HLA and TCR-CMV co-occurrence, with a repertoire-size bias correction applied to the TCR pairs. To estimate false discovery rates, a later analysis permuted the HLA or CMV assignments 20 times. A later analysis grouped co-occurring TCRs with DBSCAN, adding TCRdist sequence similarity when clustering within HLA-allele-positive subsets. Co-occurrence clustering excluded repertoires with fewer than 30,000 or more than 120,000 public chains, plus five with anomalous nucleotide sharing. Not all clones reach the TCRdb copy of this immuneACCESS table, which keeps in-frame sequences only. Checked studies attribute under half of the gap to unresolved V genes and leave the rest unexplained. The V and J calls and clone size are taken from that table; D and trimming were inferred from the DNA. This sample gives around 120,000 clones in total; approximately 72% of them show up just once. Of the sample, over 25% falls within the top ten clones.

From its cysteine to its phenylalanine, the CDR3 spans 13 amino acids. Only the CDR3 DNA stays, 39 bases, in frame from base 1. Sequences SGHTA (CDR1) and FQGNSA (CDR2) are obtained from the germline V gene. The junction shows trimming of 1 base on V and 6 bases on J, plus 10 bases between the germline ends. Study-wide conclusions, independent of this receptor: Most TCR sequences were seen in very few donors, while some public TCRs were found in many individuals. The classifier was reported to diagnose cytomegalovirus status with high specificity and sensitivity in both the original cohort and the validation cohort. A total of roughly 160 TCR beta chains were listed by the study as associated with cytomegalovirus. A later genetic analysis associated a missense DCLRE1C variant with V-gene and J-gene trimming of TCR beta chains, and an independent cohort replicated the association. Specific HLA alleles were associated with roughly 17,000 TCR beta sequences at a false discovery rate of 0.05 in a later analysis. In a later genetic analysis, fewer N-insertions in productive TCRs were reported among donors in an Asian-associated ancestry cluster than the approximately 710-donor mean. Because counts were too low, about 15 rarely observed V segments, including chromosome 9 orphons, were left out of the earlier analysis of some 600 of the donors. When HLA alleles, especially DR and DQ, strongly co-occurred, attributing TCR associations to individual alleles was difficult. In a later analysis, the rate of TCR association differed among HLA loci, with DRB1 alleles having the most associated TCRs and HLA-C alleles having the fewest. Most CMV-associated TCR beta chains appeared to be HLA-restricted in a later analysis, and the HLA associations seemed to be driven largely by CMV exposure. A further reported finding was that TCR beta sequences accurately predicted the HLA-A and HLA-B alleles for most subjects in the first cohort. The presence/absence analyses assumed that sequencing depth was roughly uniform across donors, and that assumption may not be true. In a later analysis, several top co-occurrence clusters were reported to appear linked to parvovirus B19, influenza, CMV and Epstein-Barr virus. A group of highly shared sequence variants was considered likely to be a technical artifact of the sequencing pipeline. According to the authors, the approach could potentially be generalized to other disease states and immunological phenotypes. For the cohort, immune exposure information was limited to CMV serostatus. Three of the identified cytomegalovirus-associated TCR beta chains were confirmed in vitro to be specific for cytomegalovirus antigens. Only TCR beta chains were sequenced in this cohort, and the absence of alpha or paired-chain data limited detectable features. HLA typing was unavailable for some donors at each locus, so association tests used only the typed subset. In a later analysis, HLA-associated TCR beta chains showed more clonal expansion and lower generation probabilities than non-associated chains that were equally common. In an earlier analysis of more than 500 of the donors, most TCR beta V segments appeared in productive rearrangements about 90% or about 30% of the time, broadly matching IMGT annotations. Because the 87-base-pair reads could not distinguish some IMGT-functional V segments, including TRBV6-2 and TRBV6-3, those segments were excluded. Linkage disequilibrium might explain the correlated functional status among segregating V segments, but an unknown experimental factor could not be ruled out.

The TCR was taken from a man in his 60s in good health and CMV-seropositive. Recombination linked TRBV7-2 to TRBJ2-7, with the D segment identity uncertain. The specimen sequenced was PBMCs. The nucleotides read TGTGCCAGCAGCTTAGATCGAGTATCCGAGCAGTACTTC. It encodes CASSLDRVSEQYF.